A single sample gave rise to the 21 T cell receptor beta chains below, sequenced in a study of blood T cell repertoires in COVID-19. Assay: immunoSEQ multiplex PCR; the TCRdb copy retains only in-frame clones and omits some. The table lists 35,000 to 50,000 clones, roughly 86% of them singletons. The sequenced sample consisted of peripheral blood. These receptors came from a man in his sixties or seventies with acute or convalescent COVID-19.

The V call is TRBV11-3, the J call TRBJ1-1, with D uncertain. Germline CDR1 and CDR2: SGHNT and YENEEA. The V end was cut by 2 bases, the J end by 1 base, with 5 bases between. The CDR3 loop spans 13 amino acids. The CDR3 sequence is CASSLWQNTEAFF. CDR3 nucleotides: TGTGCCAGCAGCTTATGGCAGAACACTGAAGCTTTCTTT. Full variable domain (outside the CDR3, taken from reference TRBV11-3 and TRBJ1-1): EAGVVQSPRYKIIEKKQPVAFWCNPISGHNTLYWYLQNLGQGPELLIRYENEEAVDDSQLPKDRFSAERLKGVDSTLKIQPAELGDSAVYLCASSLWQNTEAFFGQGTRLTVV.

The CDR3 protein is CASSRIGGKYSNQPQHF. For the CDR3, the DNA is TGTGCCAGCAGCCGAATCGGGGGAAAGTATAGCAATCAGCCCCAGCATTTT. This rearrangement joins TRBV6-2 or TRBV6-3 to TRBJ1-5; possible D gene TRBD1, 5 bases. Trimming left V 6 bases short and J 0 bases short, with 18 bases between. CDR1 is MNHEY, CDR2 SVGEGT, per germline. This CDR3 is 17 amino acids long.

This clone was seen a single time. The chain uses TRBV30 and TRBJ1-5; no definite D call. Germline values: CDR1 GTSNPN, CDR2 SVGIG (reference sequence). The ends were cut back, 0 bases at V and 4 bases at J, with 7 bases in the middle. The CDR3 extends over 13 amino acids. CDR3 loop: CAWSVRGNQPQHF. The CDR3 DNA reads as TGTGCCTGGAGTGTACGAGGGAATCAGCCCCAGCATTTT.

This clone was picked up one time. The chain links TRBV7-6 to TRBJ1-1; D gene unclear. Germline V gene sequence: CDR1 SGHVS, CDR2 FNYEAQ. This CDR3 comprises 13 residues. Trimming pared 4 bases from V and 8 bases from J, leaving 14 bases between. The CDR3 coding sequence is TGTGCCAGCAGCTCCAATCGAGAAGAAGAAGCTTTCTTT. As protein: CASSSNREEEAFF.

The chain recombines TRBV29-1 with TRBJ1-2, with 9 bases matching TRBD1. V was clipped by 4 bases and J by 5 bases; unmatched bases: 8. Per germline, CDR1 SQVTM and CDR2 ANQGSEA. The CDR3 spans 14 residues. The CDR3 sequence: CSVGRDRVLYGYTF. CDR3 sequence (DNA): TGCAGCGTTGGCCGGGACAGGGTGCTTTATGGCTACACCTTC.

The gene calls are TRBV4-1 and TRBJ2-1; a weak D match, TRBD1 (6 bases). The V end was cut by 1 base, the J end by 4 bases, with 11 bases between. The CDR3 has 15 residues. Germline assignment: CDR1 MGHRA and CDR2 YSYEKL. CDR3 sequence (DNA): TGCGCCAGCAGCCAAGGGGGGCCTTCTTACAATGAGCAGTTCTTC. Protein sequence: CASSQGGPSYNEQFF.

The chain recombines TRBV3-1 (or the pseudogene TRBV3-2) with TRBJ2-2; TRBD2 agrees at 10 bases. This CDR3 has 15 amino acids. Looked up from germline, CDR1 is LGHDT and CDR2 is YNNKEL (reference sequence). With 2 bases clipped from V and 6 bases from J, the junction kept 3 bases outside the gene matches. The CDR3 DNA reads as TGTGCCAGCAGCCAACCGGGACTAGCGTCCGGGGAGCTGTTTTTT. It codes for CASSQPGLASGELFF.

This clone was seen a few times. CDR3 in DNA: TGTGCCAGTAGTGGACAGGGATACGAGCAGTACTTC. Protein: CASSGQGYEQYF. The V gene is TRBV19, the J gene TRBJ2-7; TRBD1 matches 8 bases. CDR3 length equals 12 residues. J lost 4 bases, V lost 5 bases, and 1 base had no gene match. From germline, CDR1 is LNHDA and CDR2 SQIVND (reference sequence).

The chain combines TRBV30 with TRBJ1-2, with a weak D call TRBD1 (5 bases). Germline V CDR1 and CDR2: GTSNPN, SVGIG (reference sequence). Trimming took 1 base from V and 8 from J, leaving 20 bases between them. The CDR3 covers 15 residues. CDR3 sequence (DNA): TGTGCCTGGAGTGGGGCCTTGGGACTCGCCGGGGGCTACACCTTC. It codes for CAWSGALGLAGGYTF.

Only a few counts were recorded for this clone. The rearrangement links TRBV29-1 to TRBJ2-7; maybe TRBD1 (6 bases). V dropped 4 bases and J dropped 4 bases, with 17 bases sitting between them. The CDR3 extends over 14 amino acids. Germline CDR1 is SQVTM and CDR2 is ANQGSEA. The CDR3: CSVAVGGRGYEQYF. The CDR3 bases are TGCAGCGTTGCGGTTGGAGGCAGGGGTTACGAGCAGTACTTC.

This chain links TRBV4-3 with TRBJ2-7; D remains ambiguous. The V gene lost 0 bases and the J gene lost 8 bases, with 11 bases spanning the gap. The germline CDR1 and CDR2 sequences are LGHNA and YSLEER. This CDR3 has 13 residues. CDR3: CASSQDRGTKQYF. Here the CDR3 DNA reads TGCGCCAGCAGCCAAGATCGAGGCACTAAGCAGTACTTC.

The CDR3 DNA is TGTGCCAGCAGCTTAGTGGCAGGGTCAGGAAACACCATATATTTT. Translated: CASSLVAGSGNTIYF. The J gene is TRBJ1-3, the V gene TRBV7-2, with D maybe TRBD1 (5 bases). V dropped 1 base and J dropped 4 bases, with 11 bases sitting between them. The V gene's germline CDR1 is SGHTA and CDR2 FQGNSA. This CDR3 comprises 15 residues. Full variable domain (remainder filled in from reference TRBV7-2 and TRBJ1-3): GAGVSQSPSNKVTEKGKDVELRCDPISGHTALYWYRQSLGQGLEFLIYFQGNSAPDKSGLPSDRFSAERTGGSVSTLTIQRTQQEDSAVYLCASSLVAGSGNTIYFGEGSWLTVV.

This clone occurred a few times. V is TRBV15 and J is TRBJ2-7; TRBD1 agrees at 9 bases. Losses at the gene ends were 6 bases for V and 4 bases for J; bases not matched to a gene: 7. Looked up from germline, CDR1 is LNHNV and CDR2 is YYDKDF (reference sequence). The CDR3 extends over 14 amino acids. Here the CDR3 DNA reads TGTGCCACCAGAAGGACAGGGGCTTCATACGAGCAGTACTTC. This sequence encodes CATRRTGASYEQYF.

V is TRBV6-2 or TRBV6-3 and J is TRBJ1-5; D call uncertain. Germline CDR1 MNHEY, CDR2 SVGEGT. V was pared by 6 bases and J by 3 bases, with 12 bases between. CDR3 length equals 14 residues. The CDR3 region is CASSPGVANQPQHF. The CDR3 nucleotides are TGTGCCAGCAGCCCCGGGGTTGCCAATCAGCCCCAGCATTTT.

This clone was seen only a few times. The chain couples TRBV29-1 to TRBJ2-7; 10 nucleotides line up with TRBD1. The germline CDR1 and CDR2 sequences are SQVTM and ANQGSEA. V was pared by 5 bases and J by 7 bases, with 8 bases of the junction left unmatched. CDR3 length: 13 amino acids. The chain's CDR3 is CSVTGQGVWEQYF. CDR3 nucleotides: TGCAGCGTTACCGGACAGGGGGTGTGGGAGCAGTACTTC.

The J gene is TRBJ1-1, the V gene TRBV10-3; 7 bases line up with TRBD1. V lost 6 bases and J lost 5; bases outside the gene matches: 6. The CDR3 sequence is 13 residues long. In germline, CDR1 is ENHRY, CDR2 SYGVKD. The CDR3 DNA reads TGTGCCATCAGGGAGGGGGCTGGTACTGAAGCTTTCTTT. Amino acid sequence: CAIREGAGTEAFF.

This clone was counted between two and nine times. V usage is TRBV30 and J usage is TRBJ1-6; D is possibly TRBD1 (5 bases). CDR1 GTSNPN and CDR2 SVGIG come from the germline V gene (reference sequence). The CDR3 sequence is 14 residues long. Trimming stripped 4 bases from V and 7 bases from J, with 14 bases between. The CDR3 DNA is TGTGCCTGGAACGCGGGGCTTCTGAATTCACCCCTCCACTTT. Amino acid sequence: CAWNAGLLNSPLHF.

The V call is TRBV6-5, the J call TRBJ1-2; tentatively, D is TRBD1 (5 bases). The germline CDR1 and CDR2 sequences are MNHEY and SVGAGI. The CDR3 contains 12 residues. V gave up 2 bases and J gave up 7 bases, with 8 bases separating them. CDR3 sequence reads: CASSYGGVGYTF. The DNA of the CDR3 is TGTGCCAGCAGTTACGGAGGGGTTGGCTACACCTTC.

The rearrangement joins TRBV7-2 to TRBJ2-7, with a tentative D call TRBD2 (6 bases). The V end lost 5 bases, the J end lost 6 bases, and 17 bases lay between the germline ends. The CDR3 consists of 14 residues. Germline V CDR1 and CDR2: SGHTA, FQGNSA. CDR3 sequence reads: CASSGEEGLGEQYF. The CDR3, as DNA: TGTGCCAGCAGCGGGGAGGAGGGCTTGGGCGAGCAGTACTTC.

The V and J genes are TRBV5-6 and TRBJ2-2, with D possibly TRBD2 on 7 matching bases. Germline CDR1 and CDR2: SGHDT and YYEEEE. This CDR3 has 14 residues. V was clipped by 6 bases and J by 4 bases, with 13 bases between them. The CDR3 DNA is TGTGCCAGCAAATTAGGGGGGGCCACCGGGGAGCTGTTTTTT. It encodes CASKLGGATGELFF.

This chain joins TRBV7-7 and TRBJ2-2; 7 nucleotides line up with TRBD1. V shed 5 bases and J 4 bases; nucleotides not matched to a gene: 7. This CDR3 is built from 15 residues. CDR1 is SSHAT, CDR2 FNYEAQ, per germline (reference sequence). The CDR3 region is CASSPGGDSTGELFF. The DNA of the CDR3 is TGTGCCAGCAGCCCAGGGGGAGACAGCACCGGGGAGCTGTTTTTT.